What follows is one TCR beta chain and its context. Its antigen is currently not known. No base quality values were provided; no much bigger clone lies one nucleotide off. For CDR1 and CDR2, the germline V gene lists SQVTM and ANQGSEA. CDR3 length: 15 amino acids, cysteine to phenylalanine. Only the CDR3 region is kept as DNA, spanning 45 bases read in frame from base 1. Germline trimming amounts to 4 bases on V and 4 bases on J, with 9 as the count of junction bases outside the gene matches. These data come from a study of cytomegalovirus exposure and HLA in healthy donors (dated by TCRdb to 2015 to 2018). Turning to the overall study: An earlier analysis of around 600 of the donors reported 250 to 350 Gb of sequence data and 117 million unique TCR beta sequences from about 200 million T cells. Roughly five DR-DQ haplotypes were handled as single units for association and clustering, since linkage in the cohort was strong. The genetic ancestry cluster associated with self-reported Caucasian donors included around four fifths of the approximately 430 genotyped donors. HLA typing included class I and class II loci at four-digit resolution. Among a few hundred genotyped donors of the cohort, an average of roughly 240,000 unique TCR beta nucleotide sequences were sequenced per donor, roughly a sixth of them non-productive. An earlier analysis of some 600 of the donors applied high-throughput TCR beta sequencing to assess whether each TCR beta V gene segment acted as functional or pseudogenic. In addition to the first cohort of hundreds of subjects, a separate validation cohort of some 120 different subjects was used. Approximately 300 gigabases of sequencing data and 70 million to 100 million unique TCR sequences were included in an early release covering about 700 HLA-typed donors. To study patterns of TCR occurrence, a later analysis re-analyzed previously published TCR beta repertoires from around 670 donors and added high-resolution HLA genotyping. A later genetic analysis used genome-wide SNP genotypes for about 65% of the 666 donors, treating that subset as a discovery cohort. The later analysis used no new phenotypic data to find candidate immune exposures, relying instead on TCR beta sequences and their occurrence across donors. Using immunosequencing, the study profiled T cell repertoires from around 670 subjects and related those repertoires to cytomegalovirus serostatus. To predict cytomegalovirus infection status, the study combined high-throughput TCR immunosequencing, statistical association of individual TCRs with disease status, and machine learning. The study aimed to test whether signatures of past pathogen exposure could be identified by cataloging public T cell receptors. The number of donors typed differed by locus, with roughly 629-640 for A, B, C, DRB1 and DQB1, over 500 for DQA1, about 610 for DPA1, and roughly 450 for DPB1. All discovery cohort repertoires had been generated on a single sequencing platform. Alongside the repertoire data, information on donor age, sex, ethnicity and CMV serostatus was compiled.

In total, 500 to 700 healthy bone marrow donors made up the cohort. At the time of sampling, every cohort member was nominally healthy, though immune exposures that went unrecorded were likely present. The donor tested CMV seronegative, placing the donor among the 350 or so seronegative members of the cohort. Each donor provided a peripheral blood sample, and peripheral blood mononuclear cells were used for TCR beta sequencing. Genomic DNA was extracted from the blood cell samples with the Qiagen DNeasy Blood Extraction Kit. Findings and caveats that apply to the study as a whole: The 87-base-pair reads could not distinguish some IMGT-functional V segments, including TRBV6-2 and TRBV6-3, so those segments were excluded. Approximately 16 rarely observed V segments, including chromosome 9 orphons, were excluded from the earlier analysis of approximately 500 of the donors because counts were too low. A later genetic analysis associated a missense DCLRE1C variant with V-gene and J-gene trimming of TCR beta chains, and an independent cohort replicated the association. Strong co-occurrence of HLA alleles, especially DR and DQ, made assigning TCR associations to individual alleles difficult. In this cohort, only TCR beta chains were sequenced, and detectable features were limited by the absence of alpha or paired-chain data. A further reported finding was that TCR beta sequences accurately predicted the HLA-A and HLA-B alleles for most subjects in the first cohort. Correlated functional status among segregating V segments might be attributable to linkage disequilibrium, but an unknown experimental factor could not be ruled out. Immune exposure information for the cohort was limited to CMV serostatus. A later analysis associated 16,951 TCR beta sequences with specific HLA alleles at a false discovery rate of 0.05. Compared with the roughly 700-donor mean, donors in an Asian-associated ancestry cluster had fewer N-insertions in productive TCRs, according to a later genetic analysis. HLA typing was unavailable for some donors at each locus, so association tests used only the typed subset. Three of the identified cytomegalovirus-associated TCR beta chains were confirmed in vitro to be specific for cytomegalovirus antigens. Broadly in line with IMGT annotations, most TCR beta V segments showed up in productive rearrangements about 87% or about 30% of the time in an earlier analysis of approximately 640 of the donors. The authors suggested that the approach could potentially be generalized to other disease states and immunological phenotypes. Roughly uniform sequencing depth across donors was assumed in presence/absence analyses, although this assumption may not hold. A group of highly shared sequence variants was considered likely to be a technical artifact of the sequencing pipeline. A later analysis found that most CMV-associated TCR beta chains appeared HLA-restricted, with HLA associations seemingly driven largely by CMV exposure. In a later analysis, HLA-associated TCR beta chains showed more clonal expansion and lower generation probabilities than non-associated chains that were equally common. While some public TCRs were present in many individuals, most TCR sequences turned up only very rarely across donors. According to a later analysis, TCR association rates differed among HLA loci, with DRB1 alleles showing the most associated TCRs and HLA-C alleles showing the fewest. Several of the top co-occurrence clusters appeared to be linked to parvovirus B19, influenza, CMV and Epstein-Barr virus, according to a later analysis. In both the original and validation cohorts, the classifier was reported to diagnose cytomegalovirus status with high specificity and sensitivity. In the study, about 150 TCR beta chains were listed as associated with cytomegalovirus.

The library was produced with the immunoSEQ multiplex PCR assay. For the multiplex PCR, a mixture combining 60 forward primers for TCR Vbeta segments and 13 reverse primers for TCR Jbeta segments was used. The CDR3 region of rearranged TCR beta genes was amplified from genomic DNA by a multiplex PCR assay. The amplified TCR beta libraries were sequenced on the Illumina HiSeq System as 87-base-pair reads. On the authors' methods: A later analysis tallied roughly 78 million unique TCR beta chains across the approximately 670 repertoires, and about 12 million of those chains were shared by two or more donors. Raw reads were error-corrected and collapsed into unique sequences with a nearest-neighbor algorithm that merged closely related sequences to remove PCR and sequencing errors. V, D and J gene segments were assigned by aligning CDR3 sequences to IMGT reference sequences. For a sequence to be retained, at least a six-nucleotide match to both a V gene segment and a J gene segment was required. Rearrangements were called productive when the CDR3 lacked stop codons and stayed in frame with V and J; all others were non-productive. Following IMGT convention, CDR3 was defined as the stretch from the second conserved V-encoded cysteine to the conserved J-encoded phenylalanine. In an earlier analysis of approximately 500 of the donors, sequences lacking an unambiguous match to a single V gene segment were excluded. In an earlier analysis of roughly 600 of the donors, a V segment was called functional when productive rearrangements were above 56.7%, and segregating when the standard deviation between donors exceeded 5%. A statistical classification framework was built to diagnose cytomegalovirus status from the catalog of TCR beta chain sequences. In a later analysis, V and J genes were assigned by comparing TCR nucleotide sequences against IMGT/GENE-DB human TR gene sequences. A later analysis assigned CDR3 sequences and most-parsimonious VDJ recombination scenarios with the TCRdist pipeline. In a later analysis, each TCR beta chain was defined by its CDR3 amino acid sequence together with its V-gene family, and reads without a unique V-gene family were excluded. To address suspected cross-contamination and a sequencing artifact, a later analysis removed roughly 580 highly shared, low-generation-probability nucleotide sequences. In a later analysis, a clonal expansion index was calculated for each public chain from normalized within-repertoire ranks of inferred template counts. Generation probabilities in a later analysis came from a VDJ recombination model fitted to out-of-frame rearrangements, and those results were checked against IGoR. In a later analysis, hypergeometric tests were used to score TCR-TCR, TCR-HLA and TCR-CMV co-occurrence, with a repertoire-size bias correction applied to TCR pairs. False discovery rates were estimated in a later analysis by permuting HLA or CMV assignments 20 times. In a later analysis, co-occurring TCRs were grouped with DBSCAN, and TCRdist sequence similarity was added when clustering was performed within HLA-allele-positive subsets. For co-occurrence clustering, repertoires with fewer than 30,000 or more than 120,000 public chains were excluded, along with several repertoires with anomalous nucleotide sharing. TCRdb carries this immuneACCESS record with in-frame sequences only. Its versions omit some clonotypes, under half of them owing to an unresolved V gene in the studies checked, with the rest unexplained. The D gene and trimming were derived from the DNA, and the V and J assignments and clone size from that table. The sample table shows 150,000 to 180,000 clones, and about 68% are seen once. Over 1.3% of the sample lies in the top ten.

The V gene is TRBV29-1 and the J gene is TRBJ2-1; 8 junctional bases match TRBD2. The receptor comes from a man younger than 30 in good health and CMV-seronegative. The sequencing input was PBMCs. The DNA sequence is given as TGCAGCGTTGGCCTCGGTACTAGCGGATACAATGAGCAGTTCTTC. This gives the protein CSVGLGTSGYNEQFF.